The 14 T cell receptor beta chains reported below all come from one sample, sequenced in a study of cytomegalovirus exposure and HLA in healthy donors. Researchers ran the PCR with 60 Vbeta and 13 Jbeta primers. Method: immunoSEQ multiplex PCR; TCRdb's copy keeps in-frame clones and lacks some. The data contain tens of thousands of clones, roughly 80% of them singletons. The source material was PBMCs. These receptors all come from a man in his forties in good health and CMV-seronegative.

This chain links TRBV28 with TRBJ2-3, with D maybe TRBD2 (6 bases). V was cut by 6 bases and J by 2 bases, with 18 bases left in between. Germline CDR1 reads MDHEN; CDR2 reads SYDVKM. The CDR3 spans 16 residues. CDR3 region: CASSEAIGGITDTQYF. The CDR3 bases are TGTGCCAGCAGCGAAGCTATCGGGGGTATCACAGATACGCAGTATTTT.

The CDR3 protein is CASSLGQPLNTEAFF. CDR3 nucleotide sequence: TGTGCCAGCAGTCTAGGACAGCCACTGAACACTGAAGCTTTCTTT. V gene TRBV27 combines with J gene TRBJ1-1; tentatively, D is TRBD1 (6 bases). The CDR3 is made up of 15 amino acids. The ends were cut back, 5 bases at V and 0 bases at J, with 13 bases in the middle. Germline lookup yields CDR1 MNHEY and CDR2 SMNVEV (reference sequence).

The chain recombines TRBV7-2 with TRBJ2-7; 8 bases line up with TRBD2. V shed 5 bases and J 3 bases; nucleotides not matched to a gene: 3. This CDR3 comprises 13 residues. In germline, CDR1 is SGHTA, CDR2 FQGNSA. The chain's CDR3 is CASSATSGYEQYF. The CDR3 DNA sequence: TGTGCCAGCAGCGCAACTAGCGGCTACGAGCAGTACTTC. Full variable domain (outside the CDR3, taken from reference TRBV7-2 and TRBJ2-7): GAGVSQSPSNKVTEKGKDVELRCDPISGHTALYWYRQSLGQGLEFLIYFQGNSAPDKSGLPSDRFSAERTGGSVSTLTIQRTQQEDSAVYLCASSATSGYEQYFGPGTRLTVT.

The chain uses TRBV6-1 and TRBJ2-7; TRBD2 matches 13 bases. This CDR3 comprises 16 residues. J was trimmed by 3 bases and V by 3 bases; bases with no gene match: 5. CDR1 is MNHNS, CDR2 SASEGT, per germline. CDR3 bases: TGTGCCAGCAGTGAGAGTCGGACTAGCGGGAGCTACGAGCAGTACTTC. Encoded protein: CASSESRTSGSYEQYF.

This chain links TRBV4-2 with TRBJ2-3; 11 bases fit TRBD2. CDR3 length: 18 residues. Trimming took 0 bases from V and 4 from J; bases not matched to a gene: 9. The V gene's germline CDR1 is LGHNA and CDR2 YNFKEQ. This chain's CDR3 is CASSQELVTSGNADTQYF. CDR3 in DNA: TGTGCCAGCAGCCAAGAGCTTGTGACTAGCGGGAACGCAGATACGCAGTATTTT.

The chain is built from TRBV27 and TRBJ2-2, with TRBD2 as a possible D gene (5 bases). CDR3 size: 18 residues. The V end lost 1 base, the J end lost 1 base, and 16 bases lay between the germline ends. Germline V gene lookup returns CDR1 MNHEY and CDR2 SMNVEV (reference sequence). As DNA, the CDR3 is TGTGCCAGCAGTTTATGGTGGCGGGCGAAAGGGAACACCGGGGAGCTGTTTTTT. Its translation: CASSLWWRAKGNTGELFF.

This clone came up a few times. The chain is built from TRBV11-3 and TRBJ2-1; TRBD1 aligns across 9 bases. CDR3 length equals 16 residues. CDR1 SGHNT and CDR2 YENEEA come from the germline V gene. The ends lost 0 bases at V and 9 bases at J; junction bases unmatched: 9. CDR3 in amino acids: CASSLETGGGTREQFF. The CDR3 nucleotides are TGTGCCAGCAGCTTAGAGACAGGGGGTGGCACACGTGAGCAGTTCTTC.

The rearrangement joins TRBV30 to TRBJ2-5, with a tentative D call TRBD2 (6 bases). V shed 3 bases and J shed 2 bases, with 16 bases lying between them. CDR3 length: 15 amino acids. Germline assignment: CDR1 GTSNPN and CDR2 SVGIG (reference sequence). In DNA, the CDR3 is TGTGCCTGGAGCGGGGGTGGGGCCGGGCAAGAGACCCAGTACTTC. Protein sequence: CAWSGGGAGQETQYF.

This clone appeared a few times. V is TRBV6-5 and J is TRBJ1-1; TRBD1 is a possible D gene (6 bases). This CDR3 spans 15 amino acids. Germline-derived CDR1 and CDR2 are MNHEY and SVGAGI. V dropped 3 bases and J dropped 4 bases, with 15 bases sitting between them. Here the CDR3 reads CASSYRQAGGTEAFF. The DNA of the CDR3 is TGTGCCAGCAGTTATAGACAGGCCGGTGGCACTGAAGCTTTCTTT.

V gene TRBV9 combines with J gene TRBJ1-2, with no clear D. Between the trimmed V and J ends, which lost 0 bases and 7 bases, there was a span of 19 bases. CDR1 and CDR2 (germline): SGDLS, YYNGEE. This CDR3 is built from 16 residues. DNA of the CDR3: TGTGCCAGCAGCGTAGACAGTTCAAGGAGGAGGGCTGGCTACACCTTC. Translating it yields CASSVDSSRRRAGYTF.

The V call is TRBV6-6, the J call TRBJ2-1; 9 nucleotides line up with TRBD2. With V trimmed by 5 bases and J by 6 bases, 8 bases remained unmatched. This CDR3 has 15 residues. CDR1 and CDR2 from the germline V gene are MNHNY and SVGAGI (reference sequence). The CDR3 DNA follows: TGTGCCAGCAGTCGTCCGGGACTAGCCATCAATGAGCAGTTCTTC. This gives the protein CASSRPGLAINEQFF.

V usage is TRBV4-3 and J usage is TRBJ2-1; 7 bases are a match to TRBD1. CDR3 length: 16 amino acids. J gave up 3 bases and V 0 bases, and 5 bases lay outside the gene matches. CDR1 and CDR2 (germline): LGHNA, YSLEER. CDR3 sequence reads: CASSQDRDRRYNEQFF. In DNA form, the CDR3 reads TGCGCCAGCAGCCAAGACCGGGACAGACGCTACAATGAGCAGTTCTTC.

CDR3 DNA: TGTGCCAGCAGTTACTCGCAGACAGGGGTGAGATATGGCTACACCTTC. Translation gives CASSYSQTGVRYGYTF. This chain joins TRBV6-5 and TRBJ1-2, with TRBD1 matching over 8 bases. The CDR3 spans 16 residues. CDR1 MNHEY and CDR2 SVGAGI come from the germline V gene. J gave up 5 bases and V 0 bases, and 8 bases lay outside the gene matches.

Turning to this clone: Since the CDR3 does not end with the conserved phenylalanine or tryptophan, this likely comes from a read error. This sequence joins TRBV29-1 and TRBJ1-1; D uncertain. Per germline, CDR1 SQVTM and CDR2 ANQGSEA. CDR3 length: 13 amino acids. Trimming shortened V by 3 bases and J by 0 bases, and 8 bases separated the two germline ends. The CDR3 DNA reads as TGCAGCGTTGATCGGCGGCTGAACACTGAAGCTTTCCTT. Translation: CSVDRRLNTEAFL.